This TCR beta chain was retrieved from a study of graft-versus-host responses after intestinal transplantation. Background on the study: Each of the recipients got a multivisceral, liver-intestinal, or isolated intestinal transplant. For 3 to 4 years after anti-thymocyte globulin induction, all recipients took tacrolimus and steroids. Study-wide findings and caveats: Recipient marrow showed GvH clones, some seen first in ileum or blood. Peak GvH clone levels in circulation were associated with early post-transplant HvG declines.

Germline V CDR1 and CDR2: PRHDT, FYEKMQ (reference sequence). The CDR3 spans 16 residues. The junction had 13 bases not matched to a gene; V was cut back by 7 bases and J by 2 bases. Using immunoSEQ multiplex PCR, the repertoire was profiled, and TCRdb retains in-frame clones only, with some absent. The table records some 90,000 clones, 75% to 95% of them present only once. A word on this clone: Its antigen is undetermined.

This sequence was found in a human donor who received an intestinal transplant. The V and J genes are TRBV13 and TRBJ1-2, with 7 bases that match TRBD1. The specimen was unstimulated CD8+ T cells sorted from spleen or lymph node cells, collected before intestinal transplant. The CDR3 reads CASTRTPTGSNYGYTF. DNA of the CDR3: TGTGCCAGCACCCGAACACCGACAGGGAGCAACTATGGCTACACCTTC.